This T cell receptor (beta chain) derives from a study of cytomegalovirus exposure and HLA in healthy donors. Study-wide findings and caveats: Reported results showed that the classifier diagnosed cytomegalovirus status with high specificity and sensitivity. Presence/absence analysis assumed near-uniform sequencing depth across donors. The authors later found HLA-associated TCR beta chains more clonally expanded than equally common others. Cytomegalovirus association was assigned to some 160 TCR beta chains.

Notes on this clone: No antigen is known for it.

V lost 7 bases and J 6 bases, leaving 15 bases between the germline ends. The CDR3 is 14 residues long. CDR1 is SEHNR, CDR2 FQNEAQ, per germline (reference sequence). Vbeta (60) and Jbeta (13) primers were used in the PCR. Here immunoSEQ multiplex PCR was the method, and the copy in TCRdb shows in-frame clones only, minus some. The profile shows 150,000 or so clones, approximately 80% of them singletons. This rearrangement joins TRBV7-9 to TRBJ2-2; D unclear. The receptor was derived from a woman between 18 and 30 years old in good health and CMV-seronegative. Sequenced: PBMCs. The CDR3 spells CASNLDIDAGELFF. The CDR3 DNA is TGTGCCAGCAATCTCGACATTGATGCCGGGGAGCTGTTTTTT.